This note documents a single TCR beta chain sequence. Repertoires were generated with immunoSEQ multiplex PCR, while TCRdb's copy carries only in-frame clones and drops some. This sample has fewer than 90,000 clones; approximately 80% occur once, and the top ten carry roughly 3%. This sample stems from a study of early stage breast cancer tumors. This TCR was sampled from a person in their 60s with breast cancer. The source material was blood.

The CDR3 sequence: CASMRRQGHNEQFF. Here the CDR3 DNA reads TGTGCCAGCATGAGAAGACAGGGCCACAATGAGCAGTTCTTC. The V call is TRBV2, the J call TRBJ2-1; 7 bases agree with TRBD1. Germline assignment: CDR1 SNHLY and CDR2 FYNNEI. V shed 7 bases, J shed 5 bases, and the junction held 8 bases outside the gene matches. There are 14 residues in the CDR3. Full variable domain (missing parts from reference TRBV2 and TRBJ2-1): EPEVTQTPSHQVTQMGQEVILRCVPISNHLYFYWYRQILGQKVEFLVSFYNNEISEKSEIFDDQFSVERPDGSNFTLKIRSTKLEDSAMYFCASMRRQGHNEQFFGPGTRLTVL.